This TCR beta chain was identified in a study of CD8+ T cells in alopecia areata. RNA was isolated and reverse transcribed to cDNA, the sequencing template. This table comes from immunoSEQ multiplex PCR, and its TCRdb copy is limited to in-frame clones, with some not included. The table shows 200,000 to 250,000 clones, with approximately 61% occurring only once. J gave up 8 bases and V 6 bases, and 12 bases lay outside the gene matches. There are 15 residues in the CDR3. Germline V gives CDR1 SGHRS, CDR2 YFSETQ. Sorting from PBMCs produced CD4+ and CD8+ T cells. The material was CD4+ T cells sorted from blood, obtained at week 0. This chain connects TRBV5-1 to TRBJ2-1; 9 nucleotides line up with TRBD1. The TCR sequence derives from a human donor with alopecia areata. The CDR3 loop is CASKGQGYGRDEQFF. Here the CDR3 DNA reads TGCGCCAGCAAGGGACAGGGCTACGGACGGGATGAGCAGTTCTTC.